Following are 20 T cell receptor beta chains from one sample sequenced in a study of T cells in localized non-small cell lung cancer. The repertoire was sequenced with immunoSEQ multiplex PCR; TCRdb's copy has only in-frame clones and lacks some. The sample yields tens of thousands of clones, 84% seen once. Sequencing was performed on peripheral blood, taken before any cancer treatment. The source of these receptors is a man aged 40-75 years with stage I lung adenocarcinoma.

J is TRBJ2-1 and V is TRBV11-2; the D gene is possibly TRBD2 (6 bases). Germline-derived CDR1 and CDR2 are SGHAT and FQNNGV. This CDR3 comprises 18 residues. V was cut by 3 bases and J by 0 bases, with 18 bases left in between. CDR3 nucleotides: TGTGCCAGCAGCTTTGCTAGCGCAATGGGCAGCTCCTACAATGAGCAGTTCTTC. Translated, it gives CASSFASAMGSSYNEQFF. The full variable domain, with the rest looked up from reference TRBV11-2 and TRBJ2-1, is EAGVAQSPRYKIIEKRQSVAFWCNPISGHATLYWYQQILGQGPKLLIQFQNNGVVDDSQLPKDRFSAERLKGVDSTLKIQPAKLEDSAVYLCASSFASAMGSSYNEQFFGPGTRLTVL.

V and J are TRBV7-8 and TRBJ2-7; D assignment may be TRBD1 or TRBD2 (5 bases each). Germline assignment: CDR1 SGHVS and CDR2 FQNEAQ. Trimming took 6 bases from V and 0 from J, leaving 12 bases between them. CDR3 length equals 14 residues. DNA of the CDR3: TGTGCCAGCAGAAGGGGACCGGACTCCTACGAGCAGTACTTC. Residues: CASRRGPDSYEQYF.

This chain links TRBV5-6 with TRBJ2-7; 7 bases align to TRBD1. J was trimmed by 5 bases and V by 4 bases; bases with no gene match: 9. This CDR3 contains 14 residues. Germline lookup yields CDR1 SGHDT and CDR2 YYEEEE. CDR3 DNA: TGTGCCAGCAGCCTTCAGGGGGTACTGGACGAGCAGTACTTC. Encoded protein: CASSLQGVLDEQYF.

This sequence joins TRBV5-4 and TRBJ1-1, with D possibly being TRBD1 (5 bases). The CDR3 contains 12 residues. Trimming left V 4 bases short and J 10 bases short, with 14 bases between. Germline CDR1 SGHNT, CDR2 YYREEE (reference sequence). This CDR3 reads CASSMEVGGAFF. The CDR3 DNA reads TGTGCCAGCAGCATGGAGGTCGGGGGAGCTTTCTTT.

The genes are TRBV18 and TRBJ2-2, with a possible D match to TRBD2 (6 bases). The CDR3 loop spans 16 amino acids. Per the germline V gene, CDR1 is KGHSH and CDR2 is LQKENI. The V gene lost 6 bases and the J gene lost 5 bases, with 19 bases spanning the gap. For the CDR3, the DNA is TGTGCCAGCTCGCCTTCAACCATGGGGGGAACCGGGGAGCTGTTTTTT. Its protein product is CASSPSTMGGTGELFF.

The J gene is TRBJ2-7, the V gene TRBV5-1, with D possibly TRBD1 on 5 matching bases. The germline V gene has CDR1 SGHRS and CDR2 YFSETQ. Trimming stripped 0 bases from V and 4 bases from J, with 11 bases between. The CDR3 is made up of 14 amino acids. CDR3 amino acids: CASSLDRSLYEQYF. In DNA, the CDR3 is TGCGCCAGCAGCTTGGACAGGAGCCTATACGAGCAGTACTTC.

The chain uses TRBV29-1 and TRBJ1-1; 7 positions match TRBD1. The CDR3 loop spans 14 amino acids. V was pared by 5 bases and J by 8 bases, with 14 bases of the junction left unmatched. CDR1 is SQVTM, CDR2 ANQGSEA, per germline. Here the CDR3 reads CSVSRGELVREAFF. CDR3 DNA: TGCAGCGTTTCCAGGGGGGAGTTAGTGAGGGAAGCTTTCTTT.

This sequence joins TRBV30 and TRBJ1-5; D not resolved. The V end lost 3 bases, the J end lost 3 bases, and 12 bases lay between the germline ends. There are 14 residues in the CDR3. Germline values: CDR1 GTSNPN, CDR2 SVGIG (reference sequence). The CDR3 nucleotides are TGTGCCTGGAGAGGCAAGGAGTCCAATCAGCCCCAGCATTTT. Its translation: CAWRGKESNQPQHF.

CDR3 coding DNA: TGTGCCAGTAGTAGTAGAGGGCCACCCTATGGCTACACCTTC. Protein sequence: CASSSRGPPYGYTF. The chain has TRBV19 and TRBJ1-2; D is ambiguous. This CDR3 contains 14 residues. Trimming shortened V by 4 bases and J by 4 bases, and 13 bases separated the two germline ends. Germline-derived CDR1 and CDR2 are LNHDA and SQIVND (reference sequence). The full variable domain, with the rest looked up from reference TRBV19 and TRBJ1-2, is DGGITQSPKYLFRKEGQNVTLSCEQNLNHDAMYWYRQDPGQGLRLIYYSQIVNDFQKGDIAEGYSVSREKKESFPLTVTSAQKNPTAFYLCASSSRGPPYGYTFGSGTRLTVV.

The V and J genes are TRBV19 and TRBJ2-5; D unresolved. CDR1 is LNHDA, CDR2 SQIVND, per germline (reference sequence). Trimming pared 4 bases from V and 4 bases from J, leaving 16 bases between. The CDR3 extends over 15 amino acids. CDR3 DNA sequence: TGTGCCAGTAGTACCACGGGTCCAGGCTCAGAGACCCAGTACTTC. This sequence encodes CASSTTGPGSETQYF.

This clone was seen just once. The chain has TRBV6-5 and TRBJ1-2, with 8 positions matching TRBD1. Germline CDR1 and CDR2: MNHEY and SVGAGI. The length of the CDR3 is 14 residues. Germline trimming cut 5 bases from V and 4 bases from J; bases unmatched to any gene: 6. The CDR3 reads CASSQRQGPYGYTF. The CDR3 bases are TGTGCCAGCAGTCAACGACAGGGGCCCTATGGCTACACCTTC.

This chain joins TRBV9 and TRBJ2-1, with TRBD2 matching over 10 bases. Germline V gives CDR1 SGDLS, CDR2 YYNGEE. This CDR3 has 15 residues. V lost 4 bases and J lost 9; bases outside the gene matches: 10. The CDR3 is CASSSSGLAGVEQFF. The CDR3, as DNA: TGTGCCAGCAGCTCAAGTGGGCTAGCGGGAGTTGAGCAGTTCTTC.

The chain has TRBV5-1 and TRBJ2-7; a possible D gene is TRBD1 (5 bases). CDR3 length equals 11 residues. From germline, CDR1 is SGHRS and CDR2 YFSETQ. V was pared by 7 bases and J by 5 bases, with 10 bases between. CDR3 bases: TGCGCCAGCGGGGCCCCCGACGAGCAGTACTTC. Protein: CASGAPDEQYF.

With regard to this clone: This sample includes further DNA sequences coding for the same CDR3. The rearrangement links TRBV10-3 to TRBJ2-5; no clear D. CDR1 and CDR2 from the germline V gene are ENHRY and SYGVKD. The CDR3 runs 12 residues. V was pared by 2 bases and J by 3 bases, with 4 bases between. The CDR3 DNA reads as TGTGCCATCAGTGAGAGGGAAGAGACCCAGTACTTC. This codes for CAISEREETQYF.

The chain employs TRBV27 and TRBJ1-4; D remains unclear. The CDR3 consists of 14 residues. V gave up 3 bases and J gave up 7 bases, with 12 bases separating them. CDR1 and CDR2 (germline): MNHEY, SMNVEV (reference sequence). CDR3 DNA: TGTGCCAGCAGTTTTCGAGCACCCGGTGAAAAACTGTTTTTT. As protein: CASSFRAPGEKLFF.

This clone was counted at least ten times. The genes are TRBV5-1 and TRBJ1-6; TRBD1 matches 8 bases. CDR3 length: 15 residues. From germline, CDR1 is SGHRS and CDR2 YFSETQ. V lost 2 bases and J lost 7; bases outside the gene matches: 5. CDR3 DNA: TGCGCCAGCAGCTTATGGACAGGGCAAAATTCACCCCTCCACTTT. It is translated as CASSLWTGQNSPLHF.

The chain has TRBV7-2 and TRBJ2-7, with D unresolved. Germline V CDR1 and CDR2: SGHTA, FQGNSA. The germline V and J ends were trimmed by 5 bases and 6 bases, with 14 bases remaining between them. The CDR3 sequence is 13 residues long. CDR3 region: CASSPRVAGEQYF. The CDR3, as DNA: TGTGCCAGCAGCCCCCGGGTAGCCGGCGAGCAGTACTTC.

The DNA for the CDR3 is TGCGCCAGCCGGGTGGGGACCAAGCAGTTCTTC. This codes for CASRVGTKQFF. The chain couples TRBV5-1 to TRBJ2-1, with D possibly called TRBD1 or TRBD2 (5 bases each). With 7 bases removed from V and 11 bases from J, the gap between germline ends came to 13 bases. CDR3 size: 11 residues. CDR1 and CDR2 from the germline V gene are SGHRS and YFSETQ.

The gene calls are TRBV11-1 and TRBJ2-7; D unresolved. CDR1 and CDR2 from the germline V gene are SGHAT and FQDESV (reference sequence). The V and J ends lost 4 bases and 4 bases respectively, with 14 bases between them. The CDR3 totals 14 residues. CDR3 coding DNA: TGTGCCAGCAGCTCCTCGGGCAATAGGTACGAGCAGTACTTC. It yields the protein CASSSSGNRYEQYF.

The DNA of the CDR3 is TGTGCCAGCAGCTTCCCTACCCCGTTAGAAACCCAGTACTTC. Protein sequence: CASSFPTPLETQYF. This sequence joins TRBV5-5 and TRBJ2-5; D is unclear. Germline CDR1 SGHKS, CDR2 YYEKEE (reference sequence). Trimming cost V 2 bases and J 8 bases, with 16 bases left between them. The CDR3 sequence is 14 residues long.